What follows is one T cell receptor (beta chain) and its context. Antigen specificity is unknown. At one boundary the junction diverges from the germline segment, which might be a read error. Patients counted as stable if ophthalmopathy did not develop within 18 months. Out of more than 8 ml of fresh peripheral blood came the PBMCs. The CDR3 runs to 15 residues. The data derive from a study of T cells in Graves' hyperthyroidism and ophthalmopathy. Study-wide points: The blood repertoire included most of the expanded thyroid clonotypes above 0.001.

The TCR beta CDR3 regions underwent amplification using RNA transcripts as the source. TCR CDR3 underwent first-round RT-PCR with the HTBI primer set. TCRdb reprocessed the multiplex PCR reads via MiXCR and lists one record per CDR3 protein. The table lists about 320,000 distinct CDR3 sequences, around a sixth of them singletons. The material sequenced was blood. The sequence came from a man aged 25-40 years with Graves' hyperthyroidism. The chain combines TRBV12-3 or TRBV12-4 with TRBJ2-1; TRBD2 matches 10 bases. CDR3 DNA: TGTGCCAGCAGGCTAGCGGGAGACCTCTACAATGGGCAGTTCTTC. Translated: CASRLAGDLYNGQFF.